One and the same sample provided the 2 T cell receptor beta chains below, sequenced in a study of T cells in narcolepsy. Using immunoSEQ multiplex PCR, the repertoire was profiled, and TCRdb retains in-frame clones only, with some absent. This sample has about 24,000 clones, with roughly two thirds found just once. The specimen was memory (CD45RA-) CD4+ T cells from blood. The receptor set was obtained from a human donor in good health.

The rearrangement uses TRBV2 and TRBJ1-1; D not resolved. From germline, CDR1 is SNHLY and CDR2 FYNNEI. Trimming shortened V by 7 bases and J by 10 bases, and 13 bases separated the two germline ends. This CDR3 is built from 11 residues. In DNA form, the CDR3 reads TGTGCCAGCACCTTGCAAGGCCGAGCTTTCTTT. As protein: CASTLQGRAFF.

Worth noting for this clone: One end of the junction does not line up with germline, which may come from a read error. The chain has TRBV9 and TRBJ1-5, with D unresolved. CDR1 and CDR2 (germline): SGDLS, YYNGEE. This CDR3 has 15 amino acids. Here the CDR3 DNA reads TGTGCCGGCAGCGTAGGAAGGGATAGCAATCAGCCCCAGCATTTT. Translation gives CAGSVGRDSNQPQHF.